The clone carrying this TCR beta chain showed up many times. Its antigen is undetermined. The data were obtained in a study of T cells in Graves' hyperthyroidism and ophthalmopathy. On the study more broadly: Peripheral blood specimens were obtained at initial diagnosis, prior to any treatment.

This CDR3 has 13 residues. Per germline, CDR1 DFQATT and CDR2 SNEGSKA (reference sequence). V gave up 6 bases and J gave up 1 base, with 12 bases separating them. Researchers defined stable Graves' hyperthyroidism as no ophthalmopathy progression within 18 months. Recently diagnosed hyperthyroidism of less than 2 months' duration affected patients aged 18 to 65. Study-level results: Ophthalmopathy prediction by the model preceded onset by a median about 6 months.

Amplification of TCR beta CDR3 regions used RNA as the template. First-round RT-PCR with HTBI primers amplified the TCR CDR3 region. One entry per CDR3 protein results from TCRdb running MiXCR on the multiplex PCR reads. Here the sample spans a few hundred thousand distinct CDR3 sequences, less than 20% being singletons. The V gene is TRBV20-1, the J gene TRBJ1-1, with D perhaps TRBD1 (5 bases). This TCR was sampled from a woman aged 30 to 39 with Graves' hyperthyroidism. Sequencing input: blood. The CDR3, as DNA: TGCAGTGCAACCGGGACTAAGAACACTGAAGCTTTCTTT. This translates into CSATGTKNTEAFF.